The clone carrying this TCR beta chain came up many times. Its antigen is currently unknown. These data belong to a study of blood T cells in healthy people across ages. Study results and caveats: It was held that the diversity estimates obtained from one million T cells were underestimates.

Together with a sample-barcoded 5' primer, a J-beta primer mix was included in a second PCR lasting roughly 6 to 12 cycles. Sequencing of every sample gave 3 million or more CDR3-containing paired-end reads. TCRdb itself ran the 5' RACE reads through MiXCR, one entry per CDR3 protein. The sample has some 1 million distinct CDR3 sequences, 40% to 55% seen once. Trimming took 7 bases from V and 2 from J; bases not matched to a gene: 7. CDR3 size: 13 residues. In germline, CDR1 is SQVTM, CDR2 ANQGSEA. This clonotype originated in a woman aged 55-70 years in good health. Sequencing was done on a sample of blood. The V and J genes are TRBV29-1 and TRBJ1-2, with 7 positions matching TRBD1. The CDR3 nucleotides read TGCAGCGGAGGATCGACAGGGAACTATGGCTACACCTTC. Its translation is CSGGSTGNYGYTF.